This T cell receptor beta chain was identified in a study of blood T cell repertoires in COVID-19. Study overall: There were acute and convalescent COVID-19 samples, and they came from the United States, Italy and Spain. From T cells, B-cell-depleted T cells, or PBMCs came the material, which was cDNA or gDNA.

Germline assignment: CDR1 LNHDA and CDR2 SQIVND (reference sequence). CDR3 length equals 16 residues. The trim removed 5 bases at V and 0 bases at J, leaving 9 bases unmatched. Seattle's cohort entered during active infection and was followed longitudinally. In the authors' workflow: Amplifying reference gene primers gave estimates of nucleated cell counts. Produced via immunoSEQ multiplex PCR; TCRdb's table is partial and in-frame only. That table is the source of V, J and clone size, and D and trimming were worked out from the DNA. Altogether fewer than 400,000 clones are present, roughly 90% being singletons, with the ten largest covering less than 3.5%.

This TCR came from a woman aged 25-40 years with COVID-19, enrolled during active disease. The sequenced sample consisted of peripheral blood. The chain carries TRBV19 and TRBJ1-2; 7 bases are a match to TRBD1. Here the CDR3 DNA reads TGTGCCAGTAGTGGGGTCCTGACAGGGACTAACTATGGCTACACCTTC. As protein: CASSGVLTGTNYGYTF.